This T cell receptor (beta chain) was obtained from a study of technical replicates of blood from a few donors. The germline gives CDR1 SGDLS, CDR2 YYNGEE. V lost 0 bases and J lost 9, with 15 bases in between. The CDR3 spans 14 residues. This table comes from immunoSEQ multiplex PCR, and its TCRdb copy is limited to in-frame clones, with some not included. The sample lists 14,000 or so clones, roughly 80% occurring once. The gene calls are TRBV9 and TRBJ2-5; unclear D gene. The sequenced sample was PBMCs. The receptor comes from a human donor in good health. CDR3 sequence: CASSVDGVSAAQYF. In nucleotides, the CDR3 is TGTGCCAGCAGCGTAGATGGAGTTAGTGCGGCCCAGTACTTC. Based on the CDR3 plus reference TRBV9 and TRBJ2-5, the full variable domain is DSGVTQTPKHLITATGQRVTLRCSPRSGDLSVYWYQQSLDQGLQFLIQYYNGEERAKGNILERFSAQQFPDLHSELNLSSLELGDSALYFCASSVDGVSAAQYFGPGTRLLVL.